These T cell receptor beta chains were read from a single sample in a study of T cell repertoires in cytomegalovirus infection. One entry per CDR3 protein results from TCRdb running MiXCR on the reads. The data contain approximately 30,000 distinct CDR3 sequences, roughly a fifth of them singletons. No antigens are known for them. The material was CD8+ T cells from cultured PBMCs, obtained from culture after CMV antigen stimulation. The receptors originated from a human donor in good health (CMV status not recorded). Some clones in this sample may be carry-over from other donors' samples. Each CDR3 is given with its conserved first and last residue. D genes are given only for firm matches. Size tells how often a clone was seen (once, few, many) or the class of an expanded clone, and some rows leave it out.

TRBD2,TRBJ2-1,TRBV28,few,TGTGCCAGCAAGCTAGCGGGGCCCCCCCTTGACAATGAGCAGTTCTTC,CASKLAGPPLDNEQFF
-,TRBJ2-3,TRBV28,few,TGTGCCAGCAGTTTATCGGTAGCAGATACGCAGTATTTT,CASSLSVADTQYF
TRBD2,TRBJ2-1,TRBV7-2,many,TGTGCCAGCAGCTTACTGGGTCCAGCGGGGGGGCTTTACAATGAGCAGTTCTTC,CASSLLGPAGGLYNEQFF
TRBD1,TRBJ1-2,TRBV7-2,few,TGTGCCAGCAGCTTAGAACAGGGGGCCGGCACCTTC,CASSLEQGAGTF
TRBD2,TRBJ2-1,TRBV28,-,TGTGCCAGCAGACCCGACTGGGCGGGAGCTACCTACAATGAGCAGTTCTTC,CASRPDWAGATYNEQFF
-,TRBJ2-4,TRBV4-1,many,TGCGCCAGCAGCCCCCTGAATATATACTCCTTAGCCAAAAACATTCAGTACTTC,CASSPLNIYSLAKNIQYF
-,TRBJ2-3,TRBV20-1,few,TGCAGTGCTGATCATGCAGGTCTTCTCACAGATACGCAGTATTTT,CSADHAGLLTDTQYF
-,TRBJ2-5,TRBV3-1,-,TGTGCCAGCAGCGCCCGACTAGTGTTAGGCGAGACCCAGTACTTC,CASSARLVLGETQYF
-,TRBJ2-3,TRBV7-9,-,TGTGCCAGCAGCTTAGAGGCAGATACGCAGTATTTT,CASSLEADTQYF
-,TRBJ2-6,TRBV5-4,few,TGTGCCAGCAGCTTTGGGGGGCTTGGGGCCAACGTCCTGACTTTC,CASSFGGLGANVLTF
-,TRBJ2-5,TRBV14,-,TGTGCCAGCAGCCAAGGCGGTGCCCTGGGAGAGACCCAGTACTTC,CASSQGGALGETQYF
TRBD1,TRBJ1-5,TRBV7-2,-,TGTGCCAGCAGCCCATACCGGGACAGGAGTAATCAGCCCCAGCATTTT,CASSPYRDRSNQPQHF
-,TRBJ2-1,TRBV2,-,TGTGCCAGCGGGGCGGGCGGGACCCCGAATGAGCAGTTCTTC,CASGAGGTPNEQFF
TRBD1,TRBJ1-1,TRBV11-2,-,TGTGCCAGCCGGATCGCCGGGACAGGGGGCACTGAAGCTTTCTTT,CASRIAGTGGTEAFF
-,TRBJ2-4,TRBV7-9,many,TGTGCCAGCAGCTCGCCGTTGACAGGAGCCAAAAACATTCAGTACTTC,CASSSPLTGAKNIQYF
-,TRBJ1-1,TRBV12-3/TRBV12-4,-,TGTGCCAGCAGCCCCGGGCAGGGTTTAACTGAAGCTTTCTTT,CASSPGQGLTEAFF
-,TRBJ1-2,TRBV27,few,TGTGCCAGCAGTTCCAGACCAGCCCCAGGGTCTTATGGCTACACCTTC,CASSSRPAPGSYGYTF
-,TRBJ1-1,TRBV7-9,-,TGTGCCAGCAGCTCCGTACAGGGTGGGCCCACTGAAGCTTTCTTT,CASSSVQGGPTEAFF
-,TRBJ2-7,TRBV7-2,-,TGTGCCAGCAGTCTTTATAGCTCCTACGAGCAGTACTTC,CASSLYSSYEQYF
-,TRBJ2-7,TRBV27,-,TGTGCCAGCAGTTTAAAGGGGGACAACTCCTACGAGCAGTACTTC,CASSLKGDNSYEQYF
-,TRBJ2-2,TRBV10-3,-,TGTGCCATCAGTGAAAATGTTGGAACCGGGGAGCTGTTTTTT,CAISENVGTGELFF
-,TRBJ2-1,TRBV7-2,many,TGTGCCAGCAGCCCCCATGCCGCGGGTGCTGAGCAGTTCTTC,CASSPHAAGAEQFF
TRBD1,TRBJ1-2,TRBV28,-,TGTGCCAGCAGTCCCCAATCTGGACAGGTGGGATTCTATGGCTACACCTTC,CASSPQSGQVGFYGYTF
-,TRBJ2-1,TRBV7-9,-,TGTGCCAGCAGCCCCGGGGGCTATGAAGGCAATGAGCAGTTCTTC,CASSPGGYEGNEQFF
TRBD1,TRBJ2-7,TRBV7-2,-,TGTGCCAGCAGCTTGGGGGACAGCTACGAGCAGTACTTC,CASSLGDSYEQYF
-,TRBJ1-5,TRBV19,-,TGTGCCAGTAGTATATCCCGGGAACAGAAGCCCCAGCATTTT,CASSISREQKPQHF